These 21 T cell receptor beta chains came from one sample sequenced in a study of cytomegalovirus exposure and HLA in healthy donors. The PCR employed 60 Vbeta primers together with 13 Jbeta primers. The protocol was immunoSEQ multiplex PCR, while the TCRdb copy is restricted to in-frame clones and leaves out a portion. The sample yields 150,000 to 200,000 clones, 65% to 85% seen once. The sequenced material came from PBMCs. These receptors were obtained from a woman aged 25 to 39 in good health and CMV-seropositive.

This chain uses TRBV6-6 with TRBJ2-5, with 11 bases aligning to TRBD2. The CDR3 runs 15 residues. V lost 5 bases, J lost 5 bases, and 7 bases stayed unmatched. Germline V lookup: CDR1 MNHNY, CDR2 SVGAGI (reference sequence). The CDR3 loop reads CASSNSGGAGETQYF. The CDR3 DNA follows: TGTGCCAGCAGTAATAGCGGGGGGGCCGGGGAGACCCAGTACTTC.

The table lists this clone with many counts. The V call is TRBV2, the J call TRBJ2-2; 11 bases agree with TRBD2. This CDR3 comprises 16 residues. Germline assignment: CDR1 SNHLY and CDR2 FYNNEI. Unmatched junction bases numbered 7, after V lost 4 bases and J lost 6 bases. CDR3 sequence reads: CASSGEIAGGPGELFF. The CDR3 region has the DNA TGTGCCAGCAGTGGAGAAATAGCGGGAGGGCCCGGGGAGCTGTTTTTT.

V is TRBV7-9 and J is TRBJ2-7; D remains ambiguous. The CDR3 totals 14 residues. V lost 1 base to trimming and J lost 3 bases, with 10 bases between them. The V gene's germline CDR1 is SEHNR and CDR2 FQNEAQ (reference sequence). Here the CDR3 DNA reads TGTGCCAGCAGCTTAGAGGCACAGAGCTACGAGCAGTACTTC. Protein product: CASSLEAQSYEQYF.

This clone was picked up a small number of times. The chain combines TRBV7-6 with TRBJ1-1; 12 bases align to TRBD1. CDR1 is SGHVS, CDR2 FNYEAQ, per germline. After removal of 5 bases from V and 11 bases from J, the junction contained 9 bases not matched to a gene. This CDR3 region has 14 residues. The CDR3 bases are TGTGCCAGCAGCCCCGGGACAGGGGGCGGGATGGCTTTCTTT. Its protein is CASSPGTGGGMAFF.

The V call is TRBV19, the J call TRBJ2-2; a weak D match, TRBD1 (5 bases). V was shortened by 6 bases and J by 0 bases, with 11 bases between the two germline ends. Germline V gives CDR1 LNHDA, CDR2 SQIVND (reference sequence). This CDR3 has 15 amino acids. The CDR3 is CASRQVPTNTGELFF. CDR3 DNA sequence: TGTGCCAGTAGACAGGTTCCAACGAACACCGGGGAGCTGTTTTTT. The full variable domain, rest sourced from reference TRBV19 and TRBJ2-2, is DGGITQSPKYLFRKEGQNVTLSCEQNLNHDAMYWYRQDPGQGLRLIYYSQIVNDFQKGDIAEGYSVSREKKESFPLTVTSAQKNPTAFYLCASRQVPTNTGELFFGEGSRLTVL.

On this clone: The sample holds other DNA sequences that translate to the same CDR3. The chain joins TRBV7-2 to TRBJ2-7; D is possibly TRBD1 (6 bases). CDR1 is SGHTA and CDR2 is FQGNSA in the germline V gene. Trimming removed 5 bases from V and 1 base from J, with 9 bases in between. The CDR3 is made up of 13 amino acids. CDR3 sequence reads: CASSPGDSYEQYF. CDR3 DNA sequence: TGTGCCAGCAGCCCAGGGGATTCCTACGAGCAGTACTTC. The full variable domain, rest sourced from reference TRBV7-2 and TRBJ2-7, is GAGVSQSPSNKVTEKGKDVELRCDPISGHTALYWYRQSLGQGLEFLIYFQGNSAPDKSGLPSDRFSAERTGGSVSTLTIQRTQQEDSAVYLCASSPGDSYEQYFGPGTRLTVT.

CDR3 loop: CASSPPNSPYEQYF. CDR3 nucleotides: TGTGCCAGCTCACCACCGAACAGTCCCTACGAGCAGTACTTC. The chain joins TRBV18 to TRBJ2-7; D is unclear. The germline V and J ends were trimmed by 0 bases and 2 bases, with 8 bases remaining between them. The germline CDR1 and CDR2 sequences are KGHSH and LQKENI. This CDR3 spans 14 amino acids.

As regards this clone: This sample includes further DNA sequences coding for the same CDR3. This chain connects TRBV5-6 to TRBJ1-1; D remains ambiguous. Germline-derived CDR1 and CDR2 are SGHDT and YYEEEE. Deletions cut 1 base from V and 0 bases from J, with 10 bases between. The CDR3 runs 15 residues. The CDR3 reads CASSLSDLVNTEAFF. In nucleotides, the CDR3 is TGTGCCAGCAGCTTGTCAGACTTGGTGAACACTGAAGCTTTCTTT. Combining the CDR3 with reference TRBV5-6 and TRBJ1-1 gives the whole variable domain DAGVTQSPTHLIKTRGQQVTLRCSPKSGHDTVSWYQQALGQGPQFIFQYYEEEERQRGNFPDRFSGHQFPNYSSELNVNALLLGDSALYLCASSLSDLVNTEAFFGQGTRLTVV.

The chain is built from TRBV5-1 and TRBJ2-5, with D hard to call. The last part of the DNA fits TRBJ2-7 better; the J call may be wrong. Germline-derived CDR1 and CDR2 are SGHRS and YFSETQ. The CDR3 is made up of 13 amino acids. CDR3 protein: CASSSIPAYEQYF. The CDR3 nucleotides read TGCGCCAGCAGCTCAATTCCAGCGTACGAGCAGTACTTC.

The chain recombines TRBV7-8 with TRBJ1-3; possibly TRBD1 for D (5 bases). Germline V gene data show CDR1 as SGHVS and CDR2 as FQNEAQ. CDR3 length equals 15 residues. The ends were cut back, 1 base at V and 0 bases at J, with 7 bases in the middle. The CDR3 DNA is TGTGCCAGCAGCTTAGGGACACCCTCTGGAAACACCATATATTTT. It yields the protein CASSLGTPSGNTIYF.

The CDR3 coding sequence is TGCGCCAGCAGCTTCACCGGGACAGGGAATGAAAAACTGTTTTTT. It is translated as CASSFTGTGNEKLFF. This chain links TRBV5-1 with TRBJ1-4, with 9 positions matching TRBD1. Per germline, CDR1 SGHRS and CDR2 YFSETQ. CDR3 length: 15 amino acids. The V gene end was trimmed by 2 bases and the J gene end by 5 bases; junction bases not matched to a gene: 4.

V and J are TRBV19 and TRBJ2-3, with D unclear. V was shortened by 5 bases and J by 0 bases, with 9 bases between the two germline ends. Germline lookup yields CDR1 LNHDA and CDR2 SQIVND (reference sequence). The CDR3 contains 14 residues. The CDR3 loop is CASSSIVSTDTQYF. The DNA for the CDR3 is TGTGCCAGTAGTTCGATAGTAAGCACAGATACGCAGTATTTT. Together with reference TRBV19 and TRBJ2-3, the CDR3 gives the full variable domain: DGGITQSPKYLFRKEGQNVTLSCEQNLNHDAMYWYRQDPGQGLRLIYYSQIVNDFQKGDIAEGYSVSREKKESFPLTVTSAQKNPTAFYLCASSSIVSTDTQYFGPGTRLTVL.

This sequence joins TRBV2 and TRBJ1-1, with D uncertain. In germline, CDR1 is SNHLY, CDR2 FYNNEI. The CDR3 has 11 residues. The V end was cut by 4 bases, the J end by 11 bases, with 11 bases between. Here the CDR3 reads CASSGGGWAFF. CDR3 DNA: TGTGCCAGCAGTGGAGGAGGGTGGGCTTTCTTT.

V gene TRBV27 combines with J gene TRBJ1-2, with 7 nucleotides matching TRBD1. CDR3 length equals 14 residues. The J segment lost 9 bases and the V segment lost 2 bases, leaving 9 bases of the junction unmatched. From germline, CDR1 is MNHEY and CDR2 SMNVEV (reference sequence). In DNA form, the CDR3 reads TGTGCCAGCAGTTTAGGATGGGACAGAAGTAGCTACACCTTC. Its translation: CASSLGWDRSSYTF.

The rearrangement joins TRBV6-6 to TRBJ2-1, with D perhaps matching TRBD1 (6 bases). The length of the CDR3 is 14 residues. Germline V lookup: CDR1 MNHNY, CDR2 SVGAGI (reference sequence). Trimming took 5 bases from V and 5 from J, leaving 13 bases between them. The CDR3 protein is CASSARNRDNEQFF. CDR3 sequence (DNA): TGTGCCAGCAGTGCTCGAAACAGGGACAATGAGCAGTTCTTC.

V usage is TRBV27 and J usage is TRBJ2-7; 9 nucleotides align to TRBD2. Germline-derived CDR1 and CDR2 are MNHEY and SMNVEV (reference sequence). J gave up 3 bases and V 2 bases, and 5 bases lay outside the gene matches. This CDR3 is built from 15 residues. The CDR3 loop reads CASSLGTSRLYEQYF. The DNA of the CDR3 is TGTGCCAGCAGTTTAGGGACTAGCAGACTCTACGAGCAGTACTTC.

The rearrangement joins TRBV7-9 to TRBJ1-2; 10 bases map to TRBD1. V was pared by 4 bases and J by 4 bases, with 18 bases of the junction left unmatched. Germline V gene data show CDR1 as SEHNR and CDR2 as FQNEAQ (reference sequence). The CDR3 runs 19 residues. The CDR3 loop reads CASSSSGGTGVPRSYGYTF. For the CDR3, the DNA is TGTGCCAGCAGCTCAAGTGGCGGGACAGGGGTCCCGAGGAGCTATGGCTACACCTTC. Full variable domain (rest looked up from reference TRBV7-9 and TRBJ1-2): DTGVSQNPRHKITKRGQNVTFRCDPISEHNRLYWYRQTLGQGPEFLTYFQNEAQLEKSRLLSDRFSAERPKGSFSTLEIQRTEQGDSAMYLCASSSSGGTGVPRSYGYTFGSGTRLTVV.

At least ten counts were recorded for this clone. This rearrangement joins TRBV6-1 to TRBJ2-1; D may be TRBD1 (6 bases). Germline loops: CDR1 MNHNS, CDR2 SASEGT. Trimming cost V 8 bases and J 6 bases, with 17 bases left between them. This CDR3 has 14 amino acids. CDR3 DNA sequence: TGTGCCAGCCGCCCCGATCCAGGGGTCAATGAGCAGTTCTTC. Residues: CASRPDPGVNEQFF.

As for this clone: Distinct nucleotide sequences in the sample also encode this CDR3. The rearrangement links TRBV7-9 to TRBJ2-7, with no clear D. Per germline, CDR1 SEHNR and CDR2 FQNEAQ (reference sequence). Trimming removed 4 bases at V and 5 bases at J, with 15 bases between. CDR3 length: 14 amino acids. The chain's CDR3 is CASSSGQLGNEQYF. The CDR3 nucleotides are TGTGCCAGCAGCTCAGGCCAGTTAGGTAACGAGCAGTACTTC.

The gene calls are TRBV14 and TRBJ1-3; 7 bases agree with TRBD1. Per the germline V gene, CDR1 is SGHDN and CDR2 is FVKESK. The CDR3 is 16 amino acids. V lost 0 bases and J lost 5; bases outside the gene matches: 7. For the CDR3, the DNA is TGTGCCAGCAGCCAAGAGGAGTTGACAGGGCGAAACACCATATATTTT. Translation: CASSQEELTGRNTIYF.

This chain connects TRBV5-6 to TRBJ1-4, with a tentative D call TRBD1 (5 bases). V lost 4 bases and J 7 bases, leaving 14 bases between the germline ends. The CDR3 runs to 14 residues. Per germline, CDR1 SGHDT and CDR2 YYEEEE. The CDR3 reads CASSLGGGSEKLFF. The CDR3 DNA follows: TGTGCCAGCAGCCTGGGGGGAGGGAGTGAAAAACTGTTTTTT.